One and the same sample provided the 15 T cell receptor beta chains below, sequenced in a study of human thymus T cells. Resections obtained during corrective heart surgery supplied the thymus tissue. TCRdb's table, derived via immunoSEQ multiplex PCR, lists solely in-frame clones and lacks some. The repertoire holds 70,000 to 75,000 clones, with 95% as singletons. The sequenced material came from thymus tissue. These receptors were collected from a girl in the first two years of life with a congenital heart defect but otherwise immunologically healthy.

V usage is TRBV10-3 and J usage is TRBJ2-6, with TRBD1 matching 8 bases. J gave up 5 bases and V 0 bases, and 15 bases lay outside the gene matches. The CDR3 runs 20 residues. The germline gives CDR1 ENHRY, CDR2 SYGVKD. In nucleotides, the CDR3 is TGTGCCATCAGTGAGTCAGCGAAGGGACAGGAGCCCCCTTGGGCCAACGTCCTGACTTTC. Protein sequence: CAISESAKGQEPPWANVLTF.

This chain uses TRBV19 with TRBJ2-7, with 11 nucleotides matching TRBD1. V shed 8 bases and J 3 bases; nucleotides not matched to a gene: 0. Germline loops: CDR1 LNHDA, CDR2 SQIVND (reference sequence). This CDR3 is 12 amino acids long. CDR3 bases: TGTGCCAGTGGGACAGGGGGCTACGAGCAGTACTTC. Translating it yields CASGTGGYEQYF.

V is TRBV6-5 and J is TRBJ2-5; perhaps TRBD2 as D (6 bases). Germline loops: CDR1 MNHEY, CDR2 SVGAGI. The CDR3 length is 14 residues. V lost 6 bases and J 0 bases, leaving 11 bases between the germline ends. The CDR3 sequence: CASRARDYQETQYF. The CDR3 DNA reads TGTGCCAGCAGGGCCCGGGACTACCAAGAGACCCAGTACTTC.

The CDR3 loop is CASSSPTGTVQSGANVLTF. The CDR3 DNA is TGTGCCAGCAGTTCTCCGACCGGGACAGTCCAATCTGGGGCCAACGTCCTGACTTTC. The V call is TRBV27, the J call TRBJ2-6; 7 bases are shared with TRBD1. The CDR3 is 19 residues long. Germline-derived CDR1 and CDR2 are MNHEY and SMNVEV (reference sequence). Germline trimming cut 4 bases from V and 1 base from J; bases unmatched to any gene: 13.

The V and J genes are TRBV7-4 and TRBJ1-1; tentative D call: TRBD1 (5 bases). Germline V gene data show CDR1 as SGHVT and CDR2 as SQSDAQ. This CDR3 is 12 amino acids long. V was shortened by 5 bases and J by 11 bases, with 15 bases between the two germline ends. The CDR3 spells CASSHLIGGAFF. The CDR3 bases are TGTGCCAGCAGCCACCTTATCGGGGGTGCTTTCTTT.

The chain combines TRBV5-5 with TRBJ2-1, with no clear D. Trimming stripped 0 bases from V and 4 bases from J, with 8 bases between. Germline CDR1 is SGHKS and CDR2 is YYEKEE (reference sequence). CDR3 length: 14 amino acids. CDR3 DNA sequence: TGTGCCAGCAGCTTGGTGGCGGAGTACAATGAGCAGTTCTTC. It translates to CASSLVAEYNEQFF.

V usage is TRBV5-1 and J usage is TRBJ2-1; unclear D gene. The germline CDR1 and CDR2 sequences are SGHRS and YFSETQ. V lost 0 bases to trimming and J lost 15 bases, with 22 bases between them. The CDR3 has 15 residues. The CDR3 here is CASSLGAPGGTEAFF. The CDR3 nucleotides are TGCGCCAGCAGCTTGGGGGCGCCGGGCGGCACCGAGGCGTTCTTC.

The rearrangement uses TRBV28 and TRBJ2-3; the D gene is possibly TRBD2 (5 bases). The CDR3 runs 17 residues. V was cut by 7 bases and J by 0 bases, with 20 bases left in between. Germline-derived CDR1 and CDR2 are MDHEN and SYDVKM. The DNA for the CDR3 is TGTGCCAGCAACGTCCTCCGAGAGGGCTCTAGCACAGATACGCAGTATTTT. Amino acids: CASNVLREGSSTDTQYF.

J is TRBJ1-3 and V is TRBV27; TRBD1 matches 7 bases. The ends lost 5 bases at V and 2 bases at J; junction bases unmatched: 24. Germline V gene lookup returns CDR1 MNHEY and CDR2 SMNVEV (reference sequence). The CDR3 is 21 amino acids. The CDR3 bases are TGTGCCAGCAGTGCCCGTCGGCCCGTCTTTTCGCCGGGACAGACTGGAAACACCATATATTTT. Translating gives CASSARRPVFSPGQTGNTIYF.

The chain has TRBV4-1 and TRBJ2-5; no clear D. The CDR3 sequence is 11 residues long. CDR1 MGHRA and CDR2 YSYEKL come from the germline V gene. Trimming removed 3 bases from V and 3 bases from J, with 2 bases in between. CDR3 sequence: CASSQEETQYF. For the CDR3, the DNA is TGCGCCAGCAGCCAGGAAGAGACCCAGTACTTC.

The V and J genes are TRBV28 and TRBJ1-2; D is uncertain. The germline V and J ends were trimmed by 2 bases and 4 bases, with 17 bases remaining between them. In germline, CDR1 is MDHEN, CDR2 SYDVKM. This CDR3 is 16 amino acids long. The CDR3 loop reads CASSLMPRQGIYGYTF. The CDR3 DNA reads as TGTGCCAGCAGTTTAATGCCCCGGCAAGGGATCTATGGCTACACCTTC.

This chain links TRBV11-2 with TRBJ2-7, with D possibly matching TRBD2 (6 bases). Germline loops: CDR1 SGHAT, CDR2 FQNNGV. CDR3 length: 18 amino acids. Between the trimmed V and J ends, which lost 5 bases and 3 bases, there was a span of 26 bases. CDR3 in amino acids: CASSPVPGRVPAGYEQYF. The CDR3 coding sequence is TGTGCCAGCAGCCCAGTCCCGGGACGGGTCCCAGCGGGCTACGAGCAGTACTTC. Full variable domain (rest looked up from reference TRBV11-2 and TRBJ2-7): EAGVAQSPRYKIIEKRQSVAFWCNPISGHATLYWYQQILGQGPKLLIQFQNNGVVDDSQLPKDRFSAERLKGVDSTLKIQPAKLEDSAVYLCASSPVPGRVPAGYEQYFGPGTRLTVT.

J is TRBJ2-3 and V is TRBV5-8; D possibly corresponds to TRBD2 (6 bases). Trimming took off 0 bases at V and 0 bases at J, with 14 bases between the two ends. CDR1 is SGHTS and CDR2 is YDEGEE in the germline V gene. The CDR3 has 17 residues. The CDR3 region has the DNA TGTGCCAGCAGCTTGGCCGGGGGATCCCGGAGCACAGATACGCAGTATTTT. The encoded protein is CASSLAGGSRSTDTQYF.

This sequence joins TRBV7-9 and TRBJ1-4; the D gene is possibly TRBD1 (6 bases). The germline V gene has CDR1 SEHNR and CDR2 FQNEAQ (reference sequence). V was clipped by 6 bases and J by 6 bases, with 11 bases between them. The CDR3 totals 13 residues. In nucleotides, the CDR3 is TGTGCCAGCAGGCGGCAGGGGTATGAAAAACTGTTTTTT. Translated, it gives CASRRQGYEKLFF.

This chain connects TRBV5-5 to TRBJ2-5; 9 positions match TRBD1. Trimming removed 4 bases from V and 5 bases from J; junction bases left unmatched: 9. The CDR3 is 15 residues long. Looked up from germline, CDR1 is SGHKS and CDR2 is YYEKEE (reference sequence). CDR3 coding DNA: TGTGCCAGCAGCCCGCCGGGACAGGGCTTTGAGACCCAGTACTTC. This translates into CASSPPGQGFETQYF.